This passage covers 6 T cell receptor beta chains from one sample sequenced in a study of T cell repertoires in cytomegalovirus infection. No antigens are known for them. TCRdb processed the reads anew with MiXCR; each CDR3 protein has one entry. The sample lists tens of thousands of distinct CDR3 sequences, around 20% seen once, with approximately 17% in the top ten. Sequencing was carried out using PBMCs, sequenced either directly or after in vitro stimulation (not recorded which). All receptors come from a human donor in good health (CMV status not recorded). Some clones in this sample may be carry-over from other donors' samples.

This clonotype was seen ten or more times. CDR3 protein: CASSFGLRSDKNTEAFF. CDR3 nucleotide sequence: TGTGCCAGCAGCTTCGGATTACGGTCAGATAAGAACACTGAAGCTTTCTTT. The V and J genes are TRBV7-9 and TRBJ1-1; D is unclear. Germline V gives CDR1 SEHNR, CDR2 FQNEAQ (reference sequence). Trimming left V 3 bases short and J 1 base short, with 18 bases between. The CDR3 length is 17 residues.

By its share, this clonotype is large. The chain has TRBV4-1 and TRBJ2-3, with a tentative D call TRBD2 (6 bases). Germline V lookup: CDR1 MGHRA, CDR2 YSYEKL. The length of the CDR3 is 17 residues. Deletions cut 3 bases from V and 6 bases from J, with 22 bases between. CDR3 amino acids: CASSQAGTPDPWDTQYF. CDR3 sequence (DNA): TGCGCCAGCAGCCAGGCGGGGACTCCAGATCCGTGGGATACGCAGTATTTT.

CDR3: CASSFTILGELFF. DNA for the CDR3: TGCGCCAGCAGCTTTACAATCTTGGGGGAGCTGTTTTTT. V gene TRBV5-1 combines with J gene TRBJ2-2; the D is unclear. This CDR3 has 13 residues. Between the trimmed V and J ends, which lost 2 bases and 8 bases, there was a span of 10 bases. Germline values: CDR1 SGHRS, CDR2 YFSETQ.

The J gene is TRBJ2-5, the V gene TRBV7-9, with 7 nucleotides matching TRBD1. The germline V gene encodes CDR1 SEHNR and CDR2 FQNEAQ (reference sequence). The CDR3 sequence is 12 residues long. The V and J ends lost 8 bases and 6 bases, in that order; junction bases with no gene match: 6. The CDR3 DNA reads as TGTGCCAGCTTCGGGACAGACCAGACCCAGTACTTC. The encoded protein is CASFGTDQTQYF. The full variable domain, its missing parts supplied by reference TRBV7-9 and TRBJ2-5, is DTGVSQNPRHKITKRGQNVTFRCDPISEHNRLYWYRQTLGQGPEFLTYFQNEAQLEKSRLLSDRFSAERPKGSFSTLEIQRTEQGDSAMYLCASFGTDQTQYFGPGTRLLVL.

This clonotype was detected a few times. This chain links TRBV5-1 with TRBJ2-1; D is unresolved. The CDR3 has 13 amino acids. In germline, CDR1 is SGHRS, CDR2 YFSETQ. The ends were cut back, 1 base at V and 9 bases at J, with 11 bases in the middle. For the CDR3, the DNA is TGCGCCAGCAGCTTGTATCGGGCTGGTGAGCAGTTCTTC. Its protein product is CASSLYRAGEQFF.

This clonotype was seen at least ten times. The chain uses TRBV4-2 and TRBJ1-2, with TRBD1 as a possible D gene (5 bases). The CDR3 extends over 16 amino acids. Germline lookup yields CDR1 LGHNA and CDR2 YNFKEQ. Trimming took 1 base from V and 4 from J, leaving 16 bases between them. CDR3 protein: CASSQAGGRDGYGYTF. The DNA of the CDR3 is TGTGCCAGCAGCCAAGCGGGGGGAAGGGACGGCTATGGCTACACCTTC.